This T cell receptor (beta chain) came from a study of beta chain features in type 1 diabetes. Study findings and constraints: A pattern of fewer insertions and more deletions at VDJ junctions was seen in type 1 diabetes patients.

Reverse transcription of all isolated RNA meant that expressed TCRB transcripts were sequenced. The table came from immunoSEQ multiplex PCR; TCRdb's copy has only in-frame clones and leaves some out. The sample records some 410,000 clones, roughly an eighth being singletons. V was pared by 6 bases and J by 0 bases, with 10 bases between. This CDR3 is built from 14 residues. Germline CDR1 reads SGHRS; CDR2 reads YFSETQ. CD4+ naive, central memory, regulatory and stem cell-like memory cells were sorted via CD45RO/CCR7/CD25/CD127/CD95/CD27. Comment on this clone: As yet, its antigen is unknown.

V usage is TRBV5-1 and J usage is TRBJ2-4; possible D gene TRBD1, 5 bases. The specimen was naive CD4+ T cells from blood. The TCR originated in a woman between 18 and 29 years old in good health. CDR3 sequence: CASTTGLAKNIQYF. The DNA for the CDR3 is TGCGCCAGCACCACAGGTTTAGCCAAAAACATTCAGTACTTC.